In this sample, the clone carrying this T cell receptor (beta chain) turned up many times. The antigen is not known. Trimming took off 6 bases at V and 1 base at J, with 21 bases between the two ends. The CDR3 runs to 17 residues. CDR1 and CDR2 (germline): KGHSH, LQKENI. This entry is derived from a study of metastatic and nonmetastatic thyroid tumors. Turning to the study itself: Both malignant and benign thyroid patients supplied peripheral blood and tumor or nodule tissue samples, across which the repertoires of these patients were then compared. Study-wide results and limits: The reported finding was significantly higher TCR beta diversity in malignant thyroid tumors relative to benign nodules, in blood and tumor.

There were no patients who had received any treatment before thyroid surgery. TCRdb re-called the PCR reads through MiXCR. The data hold 30,000 to 35,000 clones, with 16% observed a single time. The sequenced sample consisted of blood. The sequence was collected from a female donor with papillary thyroid cancer or a benign thyroid nodule (not recorded which). Some clones in this sample may be carry-over from other donors' samples. The chain recombines TRBV18 with TRBJ1-1, with TRBD1 as a possible D gene (5 bases). The CDR3 region is CASSLRQSLLENTEAFF. CDR3 coding DNA: TGTGCCAGCTCCCTCCGACAGTCCCTTTTAGAGAACACTGAAGCTTTCTTT. Full variable domain (missing parts from reference TRBV18 and TRBJ1-1): NAGVMQNPRHLVRRRGQEARLRCSPMKGHSHVYWYRQLPEEGLKFMVYLQKENIIDESGMPKERFSAEFPKEGPSILRIQQVVRGDSAAYFCASSLRQSLLENTEAFFGQGTRLTVV.